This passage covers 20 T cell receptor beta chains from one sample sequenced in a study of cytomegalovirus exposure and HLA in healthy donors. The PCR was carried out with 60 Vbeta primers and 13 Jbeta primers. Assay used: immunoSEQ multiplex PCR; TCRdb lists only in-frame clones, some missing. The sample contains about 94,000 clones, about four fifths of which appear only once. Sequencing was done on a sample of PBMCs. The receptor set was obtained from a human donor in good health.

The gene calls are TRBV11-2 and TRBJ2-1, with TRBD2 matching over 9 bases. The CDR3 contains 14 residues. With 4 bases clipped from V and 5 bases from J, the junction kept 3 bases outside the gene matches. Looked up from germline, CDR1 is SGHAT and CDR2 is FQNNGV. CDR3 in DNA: TGTGCCAGCAGCTCCCTAGCGGGACACAATGAGCAGTTCTTC. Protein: CASSSLAGHNEQFF.

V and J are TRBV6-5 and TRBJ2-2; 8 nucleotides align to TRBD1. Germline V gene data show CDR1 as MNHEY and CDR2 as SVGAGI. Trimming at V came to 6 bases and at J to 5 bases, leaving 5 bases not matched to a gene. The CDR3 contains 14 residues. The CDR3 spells CASRRQGRTGELFF. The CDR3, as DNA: TGTGCCAGCAGAAGACAGGGGAGGACCGGGGAGCTGTTTTTT.

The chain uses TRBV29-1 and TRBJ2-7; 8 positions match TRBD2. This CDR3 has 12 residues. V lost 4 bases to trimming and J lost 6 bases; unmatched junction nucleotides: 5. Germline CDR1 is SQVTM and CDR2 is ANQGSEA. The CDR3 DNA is TGCAGCGTTGGGGGCGGGGGGTCCGAGCAGTACTTC. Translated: CSVGGGGSEQYF.

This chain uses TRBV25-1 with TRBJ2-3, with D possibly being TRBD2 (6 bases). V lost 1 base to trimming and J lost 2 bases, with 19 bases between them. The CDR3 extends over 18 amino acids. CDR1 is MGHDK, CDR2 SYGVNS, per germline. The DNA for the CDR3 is TGTGCCAGCAGTGAATTTGGCAGCGGGCCGGGCCCCACAGATACGCAGTATTTT. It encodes CASSEFGSGPGPTDTQYF.

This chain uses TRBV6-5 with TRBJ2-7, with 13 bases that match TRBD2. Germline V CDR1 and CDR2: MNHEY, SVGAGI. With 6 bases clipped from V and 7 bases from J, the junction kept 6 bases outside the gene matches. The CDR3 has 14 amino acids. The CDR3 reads CASRGLAGSEEQYF. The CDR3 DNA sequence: TGTGCCAGCAGGGGACTAGCGGGGTCGGAAGAGCAGTACTTC.

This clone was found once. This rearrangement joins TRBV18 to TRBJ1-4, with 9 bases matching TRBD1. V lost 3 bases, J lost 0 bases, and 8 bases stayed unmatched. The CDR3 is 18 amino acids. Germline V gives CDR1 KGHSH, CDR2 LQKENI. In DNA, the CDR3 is TGTGCCAGCTCACCCAGGGGACAGGGAATCACAACTAATGAAAAACTGTTTTTT. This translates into CASSPRGQGITTNEKLFF.

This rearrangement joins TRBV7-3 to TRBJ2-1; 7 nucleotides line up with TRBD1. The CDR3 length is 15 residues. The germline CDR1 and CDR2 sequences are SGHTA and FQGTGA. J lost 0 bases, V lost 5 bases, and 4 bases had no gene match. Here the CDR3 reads CASSPQGSSYNEQFF. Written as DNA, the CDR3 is TGTGCCAGCAGCCCACAGGGGAGCTCCTACAATGAGCAGTTCTTC.

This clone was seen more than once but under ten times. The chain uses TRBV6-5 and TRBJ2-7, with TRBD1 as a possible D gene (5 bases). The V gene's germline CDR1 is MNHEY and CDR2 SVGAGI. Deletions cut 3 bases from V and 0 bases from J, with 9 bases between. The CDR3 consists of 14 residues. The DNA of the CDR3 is TGTGCCAGCAGTTATGGGGCGAACTCCTACGAGCAGTACTTC. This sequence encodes CASSYGANSYEQYF.

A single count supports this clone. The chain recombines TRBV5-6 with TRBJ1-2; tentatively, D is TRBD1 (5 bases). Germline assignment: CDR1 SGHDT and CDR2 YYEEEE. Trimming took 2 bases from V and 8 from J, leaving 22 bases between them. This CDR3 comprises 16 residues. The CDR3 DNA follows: TGTGCCAGCAGCTTTAATTTACGGTCGGGACTTGGGGGCTACACCTTC. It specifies CASSFNLRSGLGGYTF.

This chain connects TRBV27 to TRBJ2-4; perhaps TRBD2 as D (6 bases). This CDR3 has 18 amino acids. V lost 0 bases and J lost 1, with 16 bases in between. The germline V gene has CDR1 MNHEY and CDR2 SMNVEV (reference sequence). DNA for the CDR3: TGTGCCAGCAGTTTATCGACGGGAGCCAGTTCTGCCAAAAACATTCAGTACTTC. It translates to CASSLSTGASSAKNIQYF.

The chain's CDR3 is CASSYQGLSLEQYF. The CDR3, as DNA: TGTGCCAGCAGTTATCAGGGGTTATCCCTCGAGCAGTACTTC. The rearrangement joins TRBV27 to TRBJ2-7; a possible D gene is TRBD1 (6 bases). The CDR3 has 14 amino acids. V lost 4 bases, J lost 6 bases, and 16 bases lay in between. The germline V gene has CDR1 MNHEY and CDR2 SMNVEV (reference sequence).

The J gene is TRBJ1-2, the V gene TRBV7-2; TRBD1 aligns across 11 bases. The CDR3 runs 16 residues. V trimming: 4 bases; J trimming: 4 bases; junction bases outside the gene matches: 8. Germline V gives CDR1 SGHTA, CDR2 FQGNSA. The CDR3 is CASSYIGQGALYGYTF. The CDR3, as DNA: TGTGCCAGCAGCTACATTGGACAGGGGGCACTCTATGGCTACACCTTC.

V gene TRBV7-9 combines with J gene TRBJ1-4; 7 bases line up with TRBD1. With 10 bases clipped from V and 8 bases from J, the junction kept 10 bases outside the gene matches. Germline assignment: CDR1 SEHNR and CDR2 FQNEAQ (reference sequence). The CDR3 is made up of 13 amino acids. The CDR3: CATSTGRREKLFF. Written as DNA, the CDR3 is TGTGCCACCTCGACAGGGCGCAGGGAAAAACTGTTTTTT.

This CDR3 reads CASSSGGLARTDTQYF. CDR3 in DNA: TGTGCCAGCAGCTCGGGGGGACTAGCCAGGACAGATACGCAGTATTTT. The chain uses TRBV7-9 and TRBJ2-3; 9 bases align to TRBD2. Germline V lookup: CDR1 SEHNR, CDR2 FQNEAQ (reference sequence). CDR3 length equals 16 residues. Trimming took 4 bases from V and 3 from J; bases not matched to a gene: 8. Full variable domain (missing parts from reference TRBV7-9 and TRBJ2-3): DTGVSQNPRHKITKRGQNVTFRCDPISEHNRLYWYRQTLGQGPEFLTYFQNEAQLEKSRLLSDRFSAERPKGSFSTLEIQRTEQGDSAMYLCASSSGGLARTDTQYFGPGTRLTVL.

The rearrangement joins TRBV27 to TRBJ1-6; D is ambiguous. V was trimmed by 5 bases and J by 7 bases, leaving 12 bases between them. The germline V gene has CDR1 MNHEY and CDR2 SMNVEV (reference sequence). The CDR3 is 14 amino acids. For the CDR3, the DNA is TGTGCCAGCAGTACCCCCGGTCAAAATTCACCCCTCCACTTT. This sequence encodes CASSTPGQNSPLHF.

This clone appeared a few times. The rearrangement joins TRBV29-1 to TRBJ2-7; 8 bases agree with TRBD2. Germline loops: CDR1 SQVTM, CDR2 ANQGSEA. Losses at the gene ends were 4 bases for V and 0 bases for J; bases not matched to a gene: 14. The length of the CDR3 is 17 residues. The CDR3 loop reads CSVAGTSQSKSSYEQYF. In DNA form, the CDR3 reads TGCAGCGTTGCCGGGACTAGTCAATCGAAAAGCTCCTACGAGCAGTACTTC.

CDR3 in DNA: TGTGCCACCAGCAGAGATATTGCGACAAACTACGAGCAGTACTTC. Translating gives CATSRDIATNYEQYF. The rearrangement joins TRBV15 to TRBJ2-7; D unresolved. There are 15 residues in the CDR3. Germline-derived CDR1 and CDR2 are LNHNV and YYDKDF (reference sequence). Trimming removed 0 bases from V and 3 bases from J, with 12 bases in between.

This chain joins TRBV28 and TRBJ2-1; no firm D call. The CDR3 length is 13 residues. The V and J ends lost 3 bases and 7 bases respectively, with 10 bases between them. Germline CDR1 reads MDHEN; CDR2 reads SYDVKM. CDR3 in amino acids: CASSFWAANEQFF. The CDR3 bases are TGTGCCAGCAGTTTTTGGGCCGCAAATGAGCAGTTCTTC.

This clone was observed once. CDR3 in amino acids: CASSPFWGEKLQETQYF. CDR3 nucleotide sequence: TGTGCCAGCAGCCCTTTTTGGGGAGAGAAACTTCAAGAGACCCAGTACTTC. This sequence joins TRBV14 and TRBJ2-5, with D possibly matching TRBD2 (5 bases). This CDR3 is 17 amino acids long. Trimming pared 4 bases from V and 2 bases from J, leaving 20 bases between. Germline V gene sequence: CDR1 SGHDN, CDR2 FVKESK. The full variable domain, in which reference TRBV14 and TRBJ2-5 provide the parts outside the CDR3, is EAGVTQFPSHSVIEKGQTVTLRCDPISGHDNLYWYRRVMGKEIKFLLHFVKESKQDESGMPNNRFLAERTGGTYSTLKVQPAELEDSGVYFCASSPFWGEKLQETQYFGPGTRLLVL.

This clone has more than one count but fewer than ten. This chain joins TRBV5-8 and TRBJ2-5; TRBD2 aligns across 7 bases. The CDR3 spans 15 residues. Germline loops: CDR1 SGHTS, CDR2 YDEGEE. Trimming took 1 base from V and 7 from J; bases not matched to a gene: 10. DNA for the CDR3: TGTGCCAGCAGCTTGTCCCTAGCGGCGGGGGTGACCCAGTACTTC. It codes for CASSLSLAAGVTQYF.